Included here is one T cell receptor (beta chain) sequence, with context. Its cognate antigen is unknown. This sample was included in a study of cytomegalovirus exposure and HLA in healthy donors. Study-wide findings and caveats: By a later analysis, the bulk of CMV-associated TCR beta chains appeared HLA-restricted. Among TCR beta chains, those listed as cytomegalovirus-associated numbered roughly 150.

Germline CDR1 and CDR2: SGHTA and FQGTGA. The CDR3 sequence is 14 residues long. V lost 4 bases, J lost 9 bases, and 6 bases stayed unmatched. In the PCR, 60 Vbeta and 13 Jbeta primers were used. Assay: immunoSEQ multiplex PCR; the TCRdb copy retains only in-frame clones and omits some. The sample has 110,000 to 150,000 clones, roughly 81% seen once; the top ten hold around 1.5%. The receptor was isolated from a female donor in good health and CMV-seronegative. The sequencing input was PBMCs. The chain recombines TRBV7-3 with TRBJ2-1, with 10 nucleotides matching TRBD1. This CDR3 reads CASSSDRGIGEQFF. The DNA for the CDR3 is TGTGCCAGCAGCTCGGACAGGGGGATAGGTGAGCAGTTCTTC.